The 26 T cell receptor beta chains below come from one sample, sequenced in a study of glioma-infiltrating T cells after dendritic cell vaccination. TCRdb's copy holds only in-frame clones and misses some; the assay was immunoSEQ multiplex PCR. The sample has 100,000 or so clones, over 75% seen once; the top ten hold roughly 14%. Sample: blood, taken before dendritic cell vaccination. The receptors shown here come from a human donor with glioblastoma.

This chain joins TRBV5-6 and TRBJ2-7; TRBD1 matches 9 bases. The germline V gene encodes CDR1 SGHDT and CDR2 YYEEEE. The CDR3 runs to 15 residues. J was trimmed by 1 base and V by 4 bases; bases with no gene match: 6. CDR3 residues: CASSAPDRGSYEQYF. The CDR3 DNA is TGTGCCAGCAGCGCTCCCGACAGGGGGTCCTACGAGCAGTACTTC.

The CDR3 nucleotides read TGTGCCAGCAGTCCACGAGGCGGGAGAGAAGAGACCCAGTACTTC. Translation gives CASSPRGGREETQYF. This chain links TRBV9 with TRBJ2-5; 7 bases fit TRBD2. This CDR3 has 15 amino acids. The V gene's germline CDR1 is SGDLS and CDR2 YYNGEE. The V gene end was trimmed by 5 bases and the J gene end by 3 bases; junction bases not matched to a gene: 10. The full variable domain, completed using reference TRBV9 and TRBJ2-5, is DSGVTQTPKHLITATGQRVTLRCSPRSGDLSVYWYQQSLDQGLQFLIQYYNGEERAKGNILERFSAQQFPDLHSELNLSSLELGDSALYFCASSPRGGREETQYFGPGTRLLVL.

This clone was seen a handful of times. The rearrangement links TRBV11-3 to TRBJ1-1; 7 bases line up with TRBD1. The germline V gene has CDR1 SGHNT and CDR2 YENEEA. The length of the CDR3 is 12 residues. The V segment lost 1 base and the J segment 7 bases; nucleotides outside the gene matches: 0. CDR3: CASSLAGGEAFF. As DNA, the CDR3 is TGTGCCAGCAGCTTAGCAGGGGGTGAAGCTTTCTTT.

The J gene is TRBJ2-5, the V gene TRBV27; tentatively, D is TRBD2 (6 bases). V lost 5 bases, J lost 2 bases, and 15 bases lay in between. CDR3 size: 15 residues. The V gene's germline CDR1 is MNHEY and CDR2 SMNVEV (reference sequence). The chain's CDR3 is CASSLDSGFQETQYF. The DNA of the CDR3 is TGTGCCAGCAGTCTGGATAGCGGATTTCAAGAGACCCAGTACTTC.

The gene calls are TRBV19 and TRBJ1-2; TRBD1 is a possible D gene (6 bases). V lost 6 bases to trimming and J lost 3 bases, with 11 bases between them. From germline, CDR1 is LNHDA and CDR2 SQIVND (reference sequence). The CDR3 consists of 13 residues. CDR3 DNA: TGTGCCAGTAGCCCCGGGACACACTATGGCTACACCTTC. Translated, it gives CASSPGTHYGYTF.

The rearrangement joins TRBV6-1 to TRBJ1-5, with TRBD1 matching over 9 bases. Trimming at V came to 4 bases and at J to 7 bases, leaving 2 bases not matched to a gene. The CDR3 runs to 13 residues. Germline V lookup: CDR1 MNHNS, CDR2 SASEGT. Here the CDR3 reads CASSGDRVQPQHF. The CDR3 DNA reads TGTGCCAGCAGTGGGGACAGGGTCCAGCCCCAGCATTTT.

The chain joins TRBV7-6 to TRBJ1-1; TRBD1 might be the D (6 bases). Trimming left V 4 bases short and J 1 base short, with 7 bases between. CDR1 SGHVS and CDR2 FNYEAQ come from the germline V gene. The CDR3 has 13 amino acids. In nucleotides, the CDR3 is TGTGCCAGCAGCTGGGGACAGAACACTGAAGCTTTCTTT. The encoded protein is CASSWGQNTEAFF.

The chain links TRBV14 to TRBJ2-2, with D tentatively TRBD1 (5 bases). Trimming took off 0 bases at V and 6 bases at J, with 14 bases between the two ends. Germline CDR1 and CDR2: SGHDN and FVKESK. This CDR3 contains 16 residues. Written as DNA, the CDR3 is TGTGCCAGCAGCCAAGATATCCAGGGATGGTCCGGGGAGCTGTTTTTT. It encodes CASSQDIQGWSGELFF.

The chain recombines TRBV7-2 with TRBJ1-4; 7 nucleotides line up with TRBD1. The CDR3 extends over 14 amino acids. Trimming cost V 1 base and J 9 bases; bases outside gene matches: 5. Germline-derived CDR1 and CDR2 are SGHTA and FQGNSA. CDR3 sequence reads: CASSLGGGVKKLFF. The DNA of the CDR3 is TGTGCCAGCAGCTTAGGAGGGGGCGTAAAAAAACTGTTTTTT.

This clone was seen a few times. This sequence joins TRBV30 and TRBJ2-1; 9 bases match TRBD2. V lost 3 bases, J lost 5 bases, and 11 bases stayed unmatched. Germline CDR1 and CDR2: GTSNPN and SVGIG (reference sequence). CDR3 length: 16 amino acids. CDR3 residues: CAWRKGGLALNNEQFF. CDR3 coding DNA: TGTGCCTGGAGGAAAGGAGGACTAGCGTTAAACAATGAGCAGTTCTTC.

The gene calls are TRBV4-2 and TRBJ2-7, with 7 bases lining up with TRBD2. The CDR3 totals 14 residues. Trimming removed 3 bases from V and 0 bases from J; junction bases left unmatched: 2. Germline CDR1 is LGHNA and CDR2 is YNFKEQ. CDR3 sequence: CASSQTSFSYEQYF. The DNA of the CDR3 is TGTGCCAGCAGCCAGACTAGCTTCTCCTACGAGCAGTACTTC.

The genes are TRBV6-1 and TRBJ1-5, with D possibly TRBD1 on 6 matching bases. Trimming cost V 4 bases and J 0 bases, with 16 bases left between them. CDR1 and CDR2 (germline): MNHNS, SASEGT. The length of the CDR3 is 17 residues. The CDR3 sequence: CASSARWGQHSNQPQHF. The CDR3, as DNA: TGTGCCAGCAGTGCAAGGTGGGGACAACATAGCAATCAGCCCCAGCATTTT.

The chain is built from TRBV30 and TRBJ1-5; maybe TRBD1 (6 bases). This CDR3 is built from 15 residues. Trimming removed 3 bases at V and 1 base at J, with 13 bases between. Per the germline V gene, CDR1 is GTSNPN and CDR2 is SVGIG (reference sequence). The CDR3 DNA follows: TGTGCCTGGAGCCGACGACAGGAGAGCAATCAGCCCCAGCATTTT. It translates to CAWSRRQESNQPQHF.

V is TRBV30 and J is TRBJ1-2; unclear D gene. Germline V CDR1 and CDR2: GTSNPN, SVGIG (reference sequence). Trimming cost V 0 bases and J 3 bases, with 11 bases left between them. This CDR3 comprises 14 residues. CDR3 DNA: TGTGCCTGGAGTGTTGGCAGTCTCCACTATGGCTACACCTTC. It is translated as CAWSVGSLHYGYTF.

V and J are TRBV9 and TRBJ2-1, with a tentative D call TRBD2 (5 bases). Germline V gene sequence: CDR1 SGDLS, CDR2 YYNGEE. V gave up 5 bases and J gave up 0 bases, with 15 bases separating them. The CDR3 is 16 amino acids. DNA for the CDR3: TGTGCCAGCAGTCTTAGCGCCATTGGCTCCTACAATGAGCAGTTCTTC. Amino acid sequence: CASSLSAIGSYNEQFF.

The J gene is TRBJ1-2, the V gene TRBV6-5; D uncertain. This CDR3 is built from 15 residues. Trimming cost V 0 bases and J 1 base, with 9 bases left between them. Germline values: CDR1 MNHEY, CDR2 SVGAGI. CDR3 in DNA: TGTGCCAGCAGTTACTCGATGGAGATTAACTATGGCTACACCTTC. The encoded protein is CASSYSMEINYGYTF.

This sequence joins TRBV28 and TRBJ1-5; possible D gene TRBD1, 5 bases. V was trimmed by 3 bases and J by 5 bases, leaving 26 bases between them. The germline V gene encodes CDR1 MDHEN and CDR2 SYDVKM. This CDR3 contains 19 residues. The CDR3: CASSFDSGSRQGHDQPQHF. The CDR3 bases are TGTGCCAGCAGTTTCGATTCAGGTTCGAGGCAGGGTCACGATCAGCCCCAGCATTTT.

This sequence joins TRBV10-3 and TRBJ2-7; 11 bases agree with TRBD1. Trimming removed 5 bases from V and 5 bases from J; junction bases left unmatched: 5. The CDR3 length is 14 residues. Germline V CDR1 and CDR2: ENHRY, SYGVKD. Written as DNA, the CDR3 is TGTGCCATCAGTCCCGGGACAGGGGGACACGAGCAGTACTTC. Translation gives CAISPGTGGHEQYF.

In its sample, this clone was seen a few times. The chain employs TRBV2 and TRBJ2-7; TRBD2 agrees at 8 bases. V dropped 6 bases and J dropped 0; count of bases not matched to a gene: 7. Germline V gives CDR1 SNHLY, CDR2 FYNNEI. CDR3 length: 15 amino acids. CDR3 residues: CASSSGSGASYEQYF. The DNA of the CDR3 is TGTGCCAGCAGCTCGGGTAGCGGGGCCTCCTACGAGCAGTACTTC.

The chain carries TRBV27 and TRBJ1-2; D might be TRBD1 (5 bases). There are 16 residues in the CDR3. Trimming pared 1 base from V and 1 base from J, leaving 13 bases between. The germline V gene encodes CDR1 MNHEY and CDR2 SMNVEV (reference sequence). In nucleotides, the CDR3 is TGTGCCAGCAGTTTATTAGGAGGGGCAATTAACTATGGCTACACCTTC. Translation gives CASSLLGGAINYGYTF.

V and J are TRBV6-4 and TRBJ2-1, with D possibly matching TRBD1 (7 bases). The CDR3 consists of 18 residues. V gave up 6 bases and J gave up 0 bases, with 21 bases separating them. The V gene's germline CDR1 is MRHNA and CDR2 SNTAGT. CDR3: CASSLPAGTESSYNEQFF. CDR3 coding DNA: TGTGCCAGCAGCCTCCCTGCGGGGACAGAGAGCTCCTACAATGAGCAGTTCTTC.

The V gene is TRBV6-1, the J gene TRBJ1-3; D is ambiguous. This CDR3 has 13 residues. Germline-derived CDR1 and CDR2 are MNHNS and SASEGT. Trimming took 2 bases from V and 1 from J, leaving 3 bases between them. CDR3 bases: TGTGCCAGCAGTGAACGGTCTGGAAACACCATATATTTT. Protein sequence: CASSERSGNTIYF.

With regard to this clone: Other DNA sequences in this specimen translate into the identical CDR3. The chain joins TRBV5-1 to TRBJ2-7, with D possibly matching TRBD1 (6 bases). Germline lookup yields CDR1 SGHRS and CDR2 YFSETQ. This CDR3 has 12 amino acids. V lost 2 bases, J lost 3 bases, and 6 bases lay in between. The CDR3 spells CASSLQGYEQYF. The CDR3 nucleotides read TGCGCCAGCAGCTTACAGGGCTACGAGCAGTACTTC.

This chain links TRBV2 with TRBJ1-2, with TRBD1 as a possible D gene (6 bases). The ends were cut back, 1 base at V and 5 bases at J, with 11 bases in the middle. The CDR3 sequence is 14 residues long. Germline V CDR1 and CDR2: SNHLY, FYNNEI. The CDR3 coding sequence is TGTGCCAGCAGTGAAGGGGACACCCTTTATGGCTACACCTTC. Protein: CASSEGDTLYGYTF.

The V and J genes are TRBV7-9 and TRBJ1-4; 7 bases are a match to TRBD1. The germline gives CDR1 SEHNR, CDR2 FQNEAQ (reference sequence). The CDR3 loop spans 17 amino acids. V shed 5 bases and J 2 bases; nucleotides not matched to a gene: 11. CDR3 DNA: TGTGCCAGCAGCACCCCGACAGGGTTGGTGACTAATGAAAAACTGTTTTTT. This encodes CASSTPTGLVTNEKLFF.

The genes are TRBV6-1 and TRBJ1-5; 10 bases align to TRBD1. The CDR3 runs to 12 residues. Per germline, CDR1 MNHNS and CDR2 SASEGT. The V and J ends lost 9 bases and 9 bases, in that order; junction bases with no gene match: 5. The CDR3 here is CASDRGRVPQHF. CDR3 sequence (DNA): TGTGCCAGTGACAGGGGGCGCGTGCCCCAGCATTTT.